Shown below are 28 T cell receptor beta chains from a single sample sequenced in a study of blood T cell repertoires in COVID-19. Produced via immunoSEQ multiplex PCR; TCRdb's table is partial and in-frame only. The sample lists approximately 380,000 clones; roughly 91% were seen once. Material for sequencing was PBMCs or T cells enriched from blood (not recorded which). These TCRs come from a woman younger than 35 who had recovered from COVID-19.

This chain uses TRBV27 with TRBJ1-2; TRBD1 agrees at 10 bases. Germline CDR1 MNHEY, CDR2 SMNVEV (reference sequence). This CDR3 is built from 12 residues. CDR3 region: CATGTGELSYTF. CDR3 nucleotide sequence: TGTGCGACCGGGACAGGGGAATTGAGCTACACCTTC.

The chain carries TRBV28 and TRBJ2-1; 7 bases match TRBD1. From germline, CDR1 is MDHEN and CDR2 SYDVKM. V lost 4 bases, J lost 7 bases, and 13 bases stayed unmatched. CDR3 length: 16 amino acids. CDR3 region: CASSSPGTELSNEQFF. The CDR3 bases are TGTGCCAGCAGTTCCCCGGGGACAGAACTTTCTAATGAGCAGTTCTTC.

The genes are TRBV19 and TRBJ1-4, with 7 bases lining up with TRBD1. The CDR3 is 17 residues long. V shed 0 bases, J shed 3 bases, and the junction held 7 bases outside the gene matches. CDR1 is LNHDA and CDR2 is SQIVND in the germline V gene (reference sequence). CDR3 nucleotide sequence: TGTGCCAGTAGTATAGAGGGAACAGGGGCCGCTAATGAAAAACTGTTTTTT. Its translation: CASSIEGTGAANEKLFF.

This clone appeared a few times. This sequence joins TRBV21-1 and TRBJ1-6; the table calls TRBD1, which could not be checked here. TRBV21-1 is a known pseudogene. CDR3 length equals 19 residues. CDR3 DNA: TGTGCCAGCAGCAATCCCTGGACAGGGAGGGAGTCGAACGGTTCACCCCTCCACTTT. This codes for CASSNPWTGRESNGSPLHF.

This clone was detected only once. This rearrangement joins TRBV5-6 to TRBJ2-7, with 10 bases aligning to TRBD1. The CDR3 extends over 14 amino acids. CDR1 SGHDT and CDR2 YYEEEE come from the germline V gene. J was trimmed by 2 bases and V by 5 bases; bases with no gene match: 4. CDR3 coding DNA: TGTGCCAGCAGTCGCGGACAGGGGGCCTACGAGCAGTACTTC. It is translated as CASSRGQGAYEQYF.

The J gene is TRBJ2-7, the V gene TRBV11-2; tentatively, D is TRBD2 (6 bases). Germline CDR1 and CDR2: SGHAT and FQNNGV. V was pared by 4 bases and J by 5 bases, with 21 bases between. This CDR3 is 16 amino acids long. The CDR3 here is CASSSLGGGRNHEQYF. For the CDR3, the DNA is TGTGCCAGCAGCTCGCTGGGTGGAGGGCGTAACCACGAGCAGTACTTC. The full variable domain, its missing parts supplied by reference TRBV11-2 and TRBJ2-7, is EAGVAQSPRYKIIEKRQSVAFWCNPISGHATLYWYQQILGQGPKLLIQFQNNGVVDDSQLPKDRFSAERLKGVDSTLKIQPAKLEDSAVYLCASSSLGGGRNHEQYFGPGTRLTVT.

This CDR3 reads CASSYSKGIPEAFF. The CDR3, as DNA: TGTGCCAGCAGTTACTCGAAGGGGATCCCTGAAGCTTTCTTT. The V gene is TRBV6-5, the J gene TRBJ1-1; D possibly corresponds to TRBD1 (5 bases). Germline V CDR1 and CDR2: MNHEY, SVGAGI. CDR3 length: 14 residues. The V and J ends lost 0 bases and 6 bases respectively, with 11 bases between them.

This chain joins TRBV24-1 and TRBJ2-1, with D perhaps TRBD2 (5 bases). V gave up 1 base and J gave up 5 bases, with 14 bases separating them. CDR1 and CDR2 (germline): KGHDR, SFDVKD. The CDR3 is 16 residues long. The CDR3 region is CATSDFVNGEHNEQFF. The CDR3 DNA reads as TGTGCCACCAGTGATTTTGTTAACGGGGAGCACAATGAGCAGTTCTTC.

The chain couples TRBV10-1 to TRBJ1-5; 8 positions match TRBD1. The CDR3 runs 16 residues. J gave up 1 base and V 2 bases, and 4 bases lay outside the gene matches. CDR1 is WNHNN and CDR2 is SYGVQD in the germline V gene (reference sequence). Written as DNA, the CDR3 is TGCGCCAGCAGTGAGCAGGGGGCGCTCAGCAATCAGCCCCAGCATTTT. This encodes CASSEQGALSNQPQHF.

The J gene is TRBJ2-5, the V gene TRBV9, with 10 bases identical to TRBD2. This CDR3 contains 15 residues. V shed 2 bases and J 4 bases; nucleotides not matched to a gene: 5. Germline-derived CDR1 and CDR2 are SGDLS and YYNGEE. In nucleotides, the CDR3 is TGTGCCAGCAGCGTGAGCGGGGGGGCCGCAGAGACCCAGTACTTC. It is translated as CASSVSGGAAETQYF.

The chain is built from TRBV19 and TRBJ2-5, with D possibly being TRBD1 (6 bases). The length of the CDR3 is 17 residues. With 4 bases removed from V and 4 bases from J, the gap between germline ends came to 22 bases. Germline V gene data show CDR1 as LNHDA and CDR2 as SQIVND (reference sequence). The CDR3 loop is CASSTYQGPTMGETQYF. The CDR3 DNA reads as TGTGCCAGTAGTACCTATCAGGGGCCGACGATGGGAGAGACCCAGTACTTC. Together with reference TRBV19 and TRBJ2-5, the CDR3 gives the full variable domain: DGGITQSPKYLFRKEGQNVTLSCEQNLNHDAMYWYRQDPGQGLRLIYYSQIVNDFQKGDIAEGYSVSREKKESFPLTVTSAQKNPTAFYLCASSTYQGPTMGETQYFGPGTRLLVL.

A word on this clone: Other DNA sequences in this specimen translate into the identical CDR3. The gene calls are TRBV18 and TRBJ1-1; tentative D call: TRBD1 (5 bases). CDR1 and CDR2 (germline): KGHSH, LQKENI. V shed 4 bases and J shed 1 base, with 7 bases lying between them. The CDR3 length is 13 residues. In DNA, the CDR3 is TGTGCCAGCTCACTTAGGGGGAACACTGAAGCTTTCTTT. Translating gives CASSLRGNTEAFF.

V usage is TRBV30 and J usage is TRBJ1-1, with D uncertain. V was shortened by 3 bases and J by 0 bases, with 8 bases between the two germline ends. This CDR3 spans 13 amino acids. The germline CDR1 and CDR2 sequences are GTSNPN and SVGIG (reference sequence). CDR3 region: CAWRTDLNTEAFF. CDR3 DNA: TGTGCCTGGAGGACTGACCTGAACACTGAAGCTTTCTTT.

J is TRBJ1-4 and V is TRBV28, with 7 bases identical to TRBD1. The CDR3 spans 12 residues. V was clipped by 8 bases and J by 4 bases; unmatched bases: 1. CDR1 and CDR2 (germline): MDHEN, SYDVKM. The CDR3 nucleotides are TGTGCCAGCTACAGGGGTAATGAAAAACTGTTTTTT. It translates to CASYRGNEKLFF.

There are a few counts of this clone. V is TRBV6-1 and J is TRBJ2-3; TRBD2 matches at 8 bases. The V segment lost 2 bases and the J segment 2 bases; nucleotides outside the gene matches: 3. The CDR3 length is 15 residues. In germline, CDR1 is MNHNS, CDR2 SASEGT. The CDR3 spells CASSEHGGATDTQYF. The DNA of the CDR3 is TGTGCCAGCAGTGAACACGGGGGGGCCACAGATACGCAGTATTTT.

The V call is TRBV6-5, the J call TRBJ1-1; no clear D. Looked up from germline, CDR1 is MNHEY and CDR2 is SVGAGI. The CDR3 is made up of 14 amino acids. V lost 0 bases and J lost 1, with 6 bases in between. CDR3 nucleotides: TGTGCCAGCAGTTACTCGAAAGCGAACACTGAAGCTTTCTTT. It yields the protein CASSYSKANTEAFF.

The chain employs TRBV14 and TRBJ1-2; D unclear. This CDR3 spans 16 amino acids. V was shortened by 0 bases and J by 3 bases, with 14 bases between the two germline ends. Germline V gene sequence: CDR1 SGHDN, CDR2 FVKESK. The CDR3 sequence: CASSQDFSQRDYGYTF. CDR3 DNA sequence: TGTGCCAGCAGCCAAGATTTTAGTCAACGGGACTATGGCTACACCTTC.

Details on this clone: The junction departs from germline at one end; a sequencing error may be responsible. V is TRBV6-5 and J is TRBJ1-1, with D perhaps matching TRBD1 (6 bases). Germline values: CDR1 MNHEY, CDR2 SVGAGI. The CDR3 extends over 14 amino acids. The CDR3 nucleotides are TGTGCCAGCAGTTACGTCGACAGGAACGCTGAAGCTTTCTTT. It codes for CASSYVDRNAEAFF.

The chain employs TRBV6-5 and TRBJ2-7, with 7 bases fitting TRBD1. The ends lost 2 bases at V and 6 bases at J; junction bases unmatched: 4. Germline lookup yields CDR1 MNHEY and CDR2 SVGAGI. The CDR3 runs to 13 residues. CDR3 in DNA: TGTGCCAGCAGTTACGACAGGGTTTCCGAGCAGTACTTC. Amino acid sequence: CASSYDRVSEQYF.

The rearrangement uses TRBV18 and TRBJ1-2; D uncertain. V lost 2 bases to trimming and J lost 8 bases, with 18 bases between them. Germline CDR1 is KGHSH and CDR2 is LQKENI. CDR3 length: 15 residues. The CDR3 bases are TGTGCCAGCTCACCAGGAAGAGGCCCCAAGGAGGGCTACACCTTC. Translated, it gives CASSPGRGPKEGYTF. The variable domain in full, completed from reference TRBV18 and TRBJ1-2, reads NAGVMQNPRHLVRRRGQEARLRCSPMKGHSHVYWYRQLPEEGLKFMVYLQKENIIDESGMPKERFSAEFPKEGPSILRIQQVVRGDSAAYFCASSPGRGPKEGYTFGSGTRLTVV.

The rearrangement links TRBV6-5 to TRBJ1-2; 8 bases are shared with TRBD1. CDR3 size: 16 residues. J lost 8 bases, V lost 2 bases, and 13 bases had no gene match. Germline-derived CDR1 and CDR2 are MNHEY and SVGAGI. The CDR3 bases are TGTGCCAGCAGTTACGACGTTCAGGGGGCAATAGAAGGCTACACCTTC. Residues: CASSYDVQGAIEGYTF.

This chain joins TRBV6-2 or TRBV6-3 and TRBJ1-6; 7 bases are a match to TRBD1. The germline V gene has CDR1 MNHEY and CDR2 SVGEGT. This CDR3 is built from 16 residues. The ends lost 2 bases at V and 7 bases at J; junction bases unmatched: 8. The CDR3 sequence is CASSYEGASWNSPLHF. In nucleotides, the CDR3 is TGTGCCAGCAGTTACGAGGGGGCCTCGTGGAATTCACCCCTCCACTTT.

This clone appeared a single time. This sequence joins TRBV10-3 and TRBJ2-2; the match to TRBD1 covers 9 bases. The CDR3 consists of 15 residues. The J segment lost 3 bases and the V segment lost 8 bases, leaving 7 bases of the junction unmatched. The germline V gene has CDR1 ENHRY and CDR2 SYGVKD. CDR3: CAIGGQGLDTGELFF. In DNA, the CDR3 is TGTGCCATCGGAGGACAGGGGTTGGACACCGGGGAGCTGTTTTTT.

As regards this clone: Sequence at one end of the junction differs from germline and may be a read error. In DNA form, the CDR3 reads TGTGCCAGCAGCTTGACGAACCGGACACCTCTCTACTTC. This translates into CASSLTNRTPLYF. The J gene is TRBJ1-2, the V gene TRBV5-6, with TRBD1 as a possible D gene (5 bases). The CDR3 extends over 13 amino acids. The germline CDR1 and CDR2 sequences are SGHDT and YYEEEE.

The chain recombines TRBV7-9 with TRBJ1-2, with 7 bases lining up with TRBD1. Germline-derived CDR1 and CDR2 are SEHNR and FQNEAQ (reference sequence). The CDR3 is 15 residues long. V lost 2 bases, J lost 4 bases, and 7 bases stayed unmatched. CDR3 protein: CASSLLRGQSYGYTF. The CDR3 DNA follows: TGTGCCAGCAGCTTATTAAGGGGACAGTCCTATGGCTACACCTTC.

In its sample, this clone was seen once. This chain joins TRBV24-1 and TRBJ2-6; the D gene is possibly TRBD1 (5 bases). The ends were cut back, 4 bases at V and 0 bases at J, with 9 bases in the middle. This CDR3 contains 16 residues. CDR1 is KGHDR, CDR2 SFDVKD, per germline. The chain's CDR3 is CATSEATGSGANVLTF. The CDR3 bases are TGTGCCACCAGTGAAGCAACAGGCTCTGGGGCCAACGTCCTGACTTTC.

V usage is TRBV14 and J usage is TRBJ1-6; D is ambiguous. This CDR3 spans 15 amino acids. V was pared by 4 bases and J by 0 bases, with 7 bases between. Germline CDR1 and CDR2: SGHDN and FVKESK. CDR3 loop: CASSLVDSYNSPLHF. CDR3 nucleotide sequence: TGTGCCAGCAGCCTTGTAGACTCCTATAATTCACCCCTCCACTTT.

This clone appeared a few times. The chain is built from TRBV5-1 and TRBJ1-2; 12 bases line up with TRBD1. The CDR3 has 14 amino acids. J gave up 8 bases and V 4 bases, and 6 bases lay outside the gene matches. Germline V gives CDR1 SGHRS, CDR2 YFSETQ. CDR3 amino acids: CASSPGQGAGGYTF. As DNA, the CDR3 is TGCGCCAGCAGCCCGGGACAGGGGGCTGGCGGCTACACCTTC.